These T cell receptor beta chains were read from a single sample in a study of T-cell memory formation after mild COVID-19. TCRdb re-analysed the 5' RACE reads in MiXCR, keeping a single row per CDR3 protein. The sample comprises more than 250,000 distinct CDR3 sequences, under 20% of which are singletons, and 22% rests with the top ten. The material sequenced was PBMCs or a T cell subset sorted from them (not recorded which). Source of these receptors: a man in his late teens or twenties who had mild COVID-19 (a few samples of this study predate the infection). Cell type and time point are not known. The CDR3 runs from the conserved cysteine through the conserved F or W. D genes are given only for firm matches. Clone sizes are given selectively: once, few, many, or a class where the clone is expanded.

j_gene: TRBJ2-3
d_gene: TRBD2
v_gene: TRBV5-1
abundance: .
CDR3nt: TGCGCCAGCAGCTTCACTAGCGGGGGGGCACGAGATACGCAGTATTTT
CDR3aa: CASSFTSGGARDTQYF

j_gene: TRBJ1-1
d_gene: TRBD1
v_gene: TRBV4-3
abundance: .
CDR3nt: TGCGCCAGCAGCCACCCCAGGGGGATGAACACTGAAGCTTTCTTT
CDR3aa: CASSHPRGMNTEAFF

j_gene: TRBJ1-5
d_gene: .
v_gene: TRBV4-1
abundance: few
CDR3nt: TGCGCCAGCAGCCAAGTTGACCGGGAACAGCCCCAGCATTTT
CDR3aa: CASSQVDREQPQHF

j_gene: TRBJ1-2
d_gene: .
v_gene: TRBV20-1
abundance: few
CDR3nt: TGCAGTGTTCCGAGCCTGGGCTATGGCTACACCTTC
CDR3aa: CSVPSLGYGYTF

j_gene: TRBJ2-3
d_gene: .
v_gene: TRBV4-1
abundance: .
CDR3nt: TGCGCCAGCGGCCTGCGGGATACGCAGTATTTT
CDR3aa: CASGLRDTQYF

j_gene: TRBJ1-2
d_gene: .
v_gene: TRBV19
abundance: .
CDR3nt: TGTGCCAGTAGTATCGGAGGGGGCTATGGCTACACCTTC
CDR3aa: CASSIGGGYGYTF

j_gene: TRBJ2-1
d_gene: TRBD2
v_gene: TRBV6-6
abundance: many
CDR3nt: TGTGCCAGCAGTCCCCGACTAGCGGGGATCTATGAGCAGTTCTTC
CDR3aa: CASSPRLAGIYEQFF

j_gene: TRBJ1-1
d_gene: TRBD1
v_gene: TRBV7-8
abundance: many
CDR3nt: TGTGCCAGCAGCCCACGGGGTTTACAGGGGGCTGATGAAGCTTTCTTT
CDR3aa: CASSPRGLQGADEAFF

j_gene: TRBJ1-5
d_gene: .
v_gene: TRBV21-1
abundance: .
CDR3nt: TGTGCCAGCACTAGCATGGGGGTGGGTCAGCCCCAGCATTTT
CDR3aa: CASTSMGVGQPQHF

j_gene: TRBJ2-5
d_gene: .
v_gene: TRBV10-2
abundance: .
CDR3nt: TGCGCCAGCAGTCGTGTACCCCGGGAAGAGACCCAGTACTTC
CDR3aa: CASSRVPREETQYF

j_gene: TRBJ2-3
d_gene: .
v_gene: TRBV5-1
abundance: many
CDR3nt: TGCGCCAGCAGCTTGGGGCAGACTCTCACAGATACGCAGTATTTT
CDR3aa: CASSLGQTLTDTQYF

j_gene: TRBJ1-2
d_gene: .
v_gene: TRBV6-5
abundance: .
CDR3nt: TGTGCCAGCAGTTACGCTCGGCAGGGGTGGGACTATGGCTACACCTTC
CDR3aa: CASSYARQGWDYGYTF

j_gene: TRBJ2-1
d_gene: TRBD2
v_gene: TRBV24-1
abundance: few
CDR3nt: TGTGCCACCAGTGAACCCGGGACTAGCGGGAATGAGCAGTTCTTC
CDR3aa: CATSEPGTSGNEQFF

j_gene: TRBJ2-3
d_gene: .
v_gene: TRBV2
abundance: .
CDR3nt: TGTGCCAGCAGTGAACTTGGCACAGATACGCAGTATTTT
CDR3aa: CASSELGTDTQYF

j_gene: TRBJ2-5
d_gene: .
v_gene: TRBV4-3
abundance: .
CDR3nt: TGCGCCAGCAGCCAAGATCTGGGACTTCGCTATCAAGAGACCCAGTACTTC
CDR3aa: CASSQDLGLRYQETQYF

j_gene: TRBJ2-1
d_gene: TRBD2
v_gene: TRBV4-3
abundance: few
CDR3nt: TGCGCCAGCAGCCGAACTAGCGGGGGGGTCCATGAGCAGTTCTTC
CDR3aa: CASSRTSGGVHEQFF

j_gene: TRBJ2-5
d_gene: .
v_gene: TRBV29-1
abundance: few
CDR3nt: TGCAGCGTTGACCCACTCCAGGAGACCCAGTACTTC
CDR3aa: CSVDPLQETQYF

j_gene: TRBJ2-3
d_gene: .
v_gene: TRBV20-1
abundance: .
CDR3nt: TGCAGTGCTTCGGACCACACAGATACGCAGTATTTT
CDR3aa: CSASDHTDTQYF

j_gene: TRBJ2-1
d_gene: .
v_gene: TRBV7-9
abundance: few
CDR3nt: TGTGCCAGCAGAACGGAGGGGGGCAATGAGCAGTTCTTC
CDR3aa: CASRTEGGNEQFF

j_gene: TRBJ1-1
d_gene: TRBD1
v_gene: TRBV18
abundance: .
CDR3nt: TGTGCCAGCTCATCCAACTACAGGGGGCAGACTGAAGCTTTCTTT
CDR3aa: CASSSNYRGQTEAFF

j_gene: TRBJ1-4
d_gene: .
v_gene: TRBV4-2
abundance: few
CDR3nt: TGTGCCAGCAGCCCTGACAGAGAAAAACTGTTTTTT
CDR3aa: CASSPDREKLFF

j_gene: TRBJ2-6
d_gene: .
v_gene: TRBV4-3
abundance: .
CDR3nt: TGCGCCAGCAGCCAAGGGAGGGGAACCGGGGCCAACGTCCTGACTTTC
CDR3aa: CASSQGRGTGANVLTF

j_gene: TRBJ2-3
d_gene: TRBD2
v_gene: TRBV4-2
abundance: few
CDR3nt: TGTGCCAGCAGCCAAGATATTCGGGGGGGCACAGATACGCAGTATTTT
CDR3aa: CASSQDIRGGTDTQYF

j_gene: TRBJ2-7
d_gene: TRBD1
v_gene: TRBV12-3/TRBV12-4
abundance: few
CDR3nt: TGTGCCAGCAGTGCAACAGGGGGCTTAGTGATCGACGAGCAGTACTTC
CDR3aa: CASSATGGLVIDEQYF

j_gene: TRBJ2-1
d_gene: TRBD1
v_gene: TRBV7-9
abundance: few
CDR3nt: TGTGCCAGCAGCCCTCCCGGACAGGGGGCGATCTACAATGAGCAGTTCTTC
CDR3aa: CASSPPGQGAIYNEQFF

j_gene: TRBJ2-6
d_gene: .
v_gene: TRBV6-5
abundance: few
CDR3nt: TGTGCCAGCAGTGTGTTCTCGGAGGGCAGGACCTCTGGGGCCAACGTCCTGACTTTC
CDR3aa: CASSVFSEGRTSGANVLTF

j_gene: TRBJ2-1
d_gene: TRBD2
v_gene: TRBV6-6
abundance: many
CDR3nt: TGTGCCAGCGGGGGGGCCTACAATGAGCAGTTCTTC
CDR3aa: CASGGAYNEQFF

j_gene: TRBJ1-1
d_gene: .
v_gene: TRBV29-1
abundance: .
CDR3nt: TGCAGCGTTGAACGGAACACTGAAGCTTTCTTT
CDR3aa: CSVERNTEAFF

j_gene: TRBJ2-5
d_gene: .
v_gene: TRBV12-2
abundance: .
CDR3nt: TGTGCAAGTCGCACCCTAAATATGCGGGGGTATAAAGAGACCCAGTACTTC
CDR3aa: CASRTLNMRGYKETQYF

j_gene: TRBJ1-1
d_gene: .
v_gene: TRBV12-3/TRBV12-4
abundance: few
CDR3nt: TGTGCCAGCAGCCAACTTAGGGGGGCTGAAGCTTTCTTT
CDR3aa: CASSQLRGAEAFF

j_gene: TRBJ2-3
d_gene: TRBD1
v_gene: TRBV5-1
abundance: many
CDR3nt: TGCGCCAGCAGACAGGGGGCAGATACGCAGTATTTT
CDR3aa: CASRQGADTQYF

j_gene: TRBJ2-2
d_gene: .
v_gene: TRBV7-2
abundance: once
CDR3nt: TGTGCCAGCAGCTTAGGGCAGCCGTACACCGGGGAGCTGTTTTTT
CDR3aa: CASSLGQPYTGELFF

j_gene: TRBJ1-2
d_gene: TRBD1
v_gene: TRBV6-1
abundance: few
CDR3nt: TGTGCCAGCAGTTGGGACAGACCCTATGGCTACACCTTC
CDR3aa: CASSWDRPYGYTF

j_gene: TRBJ2-2
d_gene: .
v_gene: TRBV12-3/TRBV12-4
abundance: few
CDR3nt: TGTGCCAGCACCGTGAACACCGGGGAGCTGTTTTTT
CDR3aa: CASTVNTGELFF

j_gene: TRBJ2-3
d_gene: .
v_gene: TRBV7-8
abundance: few
CDR3nt: TGTGCCAGCAGCTTAGAAGGGGTGTTGGCAGATACGCAGTATTTT
CDR3aa: CASSLEGVLADTQYF

j_gene: TRBJ1-6
d_gene: .
v_gene: TRBV7-8
abundance: .
CDR3nt: TGTGCCAGCAGCTTAGACCGGCTGGGGGCTTCACCCCTCCACTTT
CDR3aa: CASSLDRLGASPLHF

j_gene: TRBJ2-3
d_gene: TRBD2
v_gene: TRBV7-3
abundance: .
CDR3nt: TGTGCCAGCAGCTTGGGTGGGGCGGGGGGCACAGATACGCAGTATTTT
CDR3aa: CASSLGGAGGTDTQYF

j_gene: TRBJ2-3
d_gene: TRBD2
v_gene: TRBV5-1
abundance: .
CDR3nt: TGCGCCAGCAGCCAAGGACTAGCCGTTGACACAGATACGCAGTATTTT
CDR3aa: CASSQGLAVDTDTQYF

j_gene: TRBJ2-7
d_gene: .
v_gene: TRBV3-1
abundance: few
CDR3nt: TGTGCCAGCAGCCAACGAGGGGAATTCGACGAGCAGTACTTC
CDR3aa: CASSQRGEFDEQYF

j_gene: TRBJ2-1
d_gene: .
v_gene: TRBV24-1
abundance: many
CDR3nt: TGTGCCATCCCACCCAGCGGGTTTAGCAATGAGCAGTTCTTC
CDR3aa: CAIPPSGFSNEQFF

j_gene: TRBJ1-4
d_gene: TRBD1
v_gene: TRBV7-8
abundance: few
CDR3nt: TGTGCCAGCAGCTTATCCAGGGGGCGCGAGTCTAATGAAAAACTGTTTTTT
CDR3aa: CASSLSRGRESNEKLFF